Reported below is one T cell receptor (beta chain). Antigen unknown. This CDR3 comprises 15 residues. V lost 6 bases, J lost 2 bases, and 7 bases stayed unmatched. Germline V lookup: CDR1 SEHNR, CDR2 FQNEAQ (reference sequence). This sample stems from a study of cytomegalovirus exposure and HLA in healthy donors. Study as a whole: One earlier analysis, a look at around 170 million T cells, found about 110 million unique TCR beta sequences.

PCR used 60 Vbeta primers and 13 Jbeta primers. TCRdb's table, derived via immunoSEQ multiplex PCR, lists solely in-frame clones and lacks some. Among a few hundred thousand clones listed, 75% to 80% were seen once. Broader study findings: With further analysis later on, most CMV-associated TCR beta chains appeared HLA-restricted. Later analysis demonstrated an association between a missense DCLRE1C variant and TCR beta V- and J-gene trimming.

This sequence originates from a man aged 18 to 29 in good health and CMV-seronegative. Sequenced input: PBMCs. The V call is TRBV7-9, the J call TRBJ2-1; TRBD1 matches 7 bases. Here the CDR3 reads CASSFSRGTYNEQFF. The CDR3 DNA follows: TGTGCCAGCAGTTTTAGCAGGGGGACCTACAATGAGCAGTTCTTC.